This T cell receptor beta chain was documented in a study of blood T cell repertoires in COVID-19. V lost 3 bases, J lost 9 bases, and 28 bases lay in between. CDR1 is SGHNT and CDR2 is YYREEE in the germline V gene (reference sequence). This CDR3 has 18 amino acids. Data came from immunoSEQ multiplex PCR; TCRdb stores just in-frame clones and leaves some out. This sample has fewer than 45,000 clones; more than 70% occur once, and the top ten carry about 35%. This sequence joins TRBV5-4 and TRBJ2-1, with D maybe TRBD2 (6 bases). The sequenced sample consisted of peripheral blood. This TCR came from a man aged 60 to 75 with acute or convalescent COVID-19. CDR3 nucleotides: TGTGCCAGCAGCTCATCCAGGGACGGCGGGATTAGCGGCCCTGAGCAGTTCTTC. It is translated as CASSSSRDGGISGPEQFF.